A selection of T cell receptor beta chains follows, all from one sample in a study of blood T cell repertoires in COVID-19. Only in-frame clones appear in the TCRdb table, and some are missing; sequencing was by immunoSEQ multiplex PCR. This sample yields about 110,000 clones, of which roughly 85% are seen a single time; 16% belongs to the top ten. Sequencing input: peripheral blood. The receptors here all came from a woman aged 80 or older with active or convalescent COVID-19. The CDR3 runs from the conserved cysteine through the conserved F or W. The order of the fields is clone size, D gene, V gene, J gene, CDR3 protein, CDR3 DNA. A D gene is named only where the DNA matches it firmly. For some rows the clone size is stated as once, few or many, or as a class when expanded; others skip it.

clone size: -
D gene: -
V gene: TRBV7-9
J gene: TRBJ1-3
CDR3 protein: CASSPSPGSGNTIYF
CDR3 DNA: TGTGCCAGCAGCCCTAGCCCGGGGTCTGGAAACACCATATATTTT

clone size: -
D gene: -
V gene: TRBV5-4
J gene: TRBJ1-2
CDR3 protein: CASSLSGRGGYTF
CDR3 DNA: TGTGCCAGCAGCTTGTCTGGCAGGGGTGGCTACACCTTC

clone size: -
D gene: TRBD2
V gene: TRBV5-1
J gene: TRBJ2-1
CDR3 protein: CASSLTSGTYNEQFF
CDR3 DNA: TGCGCCAGCAGCTTGACCAGCGGGACCTACAATGAGCAGTTCTTC

clone size: few
D gene: TRBD2
V gene: TRBV11-2
J gene: TRBJ2-7
CDR3 protein: CASSSLRAGGSYEQYF
CDR3 DNA: TGTGCCAGCAGCTCCCTGCGCGCGGGAGGTTCCTACGAGCAGTACTTC

clone size: -
D gene: TRBD2
V gene: TRBV11-2
J gene: TRBJ2-5
CDR3 protein: CASSRGLAGDDGTQYF
CDR3 DNA: TGTGCCAGCAGCCGGGGACTAGCGGGAGATGATGGGACCCAGTACTTC

clone size: few
D gene: -
V gene: TRBV30
J gene: TRBJ1-2
CDR3 protein: CAWKGGNYGYTF
CDR3 DNA: TGTGCCTGGAAGGGGGGGAACTATGGCTACACCTTC

clone size: many
D gene: -
V gene: TRBV11-2
J gene: TRBJ2-2
CDR3 protein: CASRTIRGRRIGELFF
CDR3 DNA: TGTGCCAGCAGGACCATTAGGGGTAGGCGTATCGGGGAGCTGTTTTTT

clone size: few
D gene: TRBD2
V gene: TRBV19
J gene: TRBJ2-7
CDR3 protein: CASRWVAGRGAEDHEQYF
CDR3 DNA: TGTGCCAGTAGATGGGTAGCGGGAAGGGGGGCGGAGGACCACGAGCAGTACTTC

clone size: -
D gene: -
V gene: TRBV7-2
J gene: TRBJ2-7
CDR3 protein: CASSSAGPAYEQYF
CDR3 DNA: TGTGCCAGCAGCTCGGCGGGACCCGCCTACGAGCAGTACTTC

clone size: few
D gene: TRBD2
V gene: TRBV10-3
J gene: TRBJ2-7
CDR3 protein: CAISESGGRASYEQYF
CDR3 DNA: TGTGCCATCAGTGAGTCTGGCGGGAGAGCCTCCTACGAGCAGTACTTC

clone size: -
D gene: -
V gene: TRBV9
J gene: TRBJ1-1
CDR3 protein: CASSYRGVGTEAFF
CDR3 DNA: TGTGCCAGCAGCTACCGGGGGGTGGGTACTGAAGCTTTCTTT

clone size: -
D gene: TRBD2
V gene: TRBV19
J gene: TRBJ2-1
CDR3 protein: CASSVSGRPGNEQFF
CDR3 DNA: TGTGCCAGTAGTGTTAGCGGGAGGCCAGGGAATGAGCAGTTCTTC

clone size: once
D gene: -
V gene: TRBV7-8
J gene: TRBJ1-3
CDR3 protein: CASGTVNPGNTIYF
CDR3 DNA: TGTGCCAGCGGCACAGTAAACCCTGGAAACACCATATATTTT

clone size: -
D gene: TRBD1
V gene: TRBV5-1
J gene: TRBJ1-1
CDR3 protein: CASSLAGDRKVMNTEAFF
CDR3 DNA: TGCGCCAGCAGCTTGGCGGGGGACAGGAAAGTAATGAACACTGAAGCTTTCTTT

clone size: -
D gene: TRBD1
V gene: TRBV4-3
J gene: TRBJ1-2
CDR3 protein: CASSHGRQGTYGYTF
CDR3 DNA: TGCGCCAGCAGCCATGGTCGACAGGGAACCTATGGCTACACCTTC

clone size: -
D gene: TRBD1
V gene: TRBV7-9
J gene: TRBJ2-3
CDR3 protein: CASSPGGSRGGTQYF
CDR3 DNA: TGTGCCAGCAGCCCAGGGGGCAGCCGAGGGGGTACGCAGTATTTT

clone size: -
D gene: -
V gene: TRBV7-3
J gene: TRBJ2-2
CDR3 protein: CASSLRVPGELFF
CDR3 DNA: TGTGCCAGCAGCTTGAGAGTTCCCGGGGAGCTGTTTTTT

clone size: -
D gene: -
V gene: TRBV19
J gene: TRBJ1-5
CDR3 protein: CASSIDDSGGLWYQPQHF
CDR3 DNA: TGTGCCAGTAGTATAGATGATAGCGGGGGGCTTTGGTATCAGCCCCAGCATTTT

clone size: -
D gene: -
V gene: TRBV7-2
J gene: TRBJ2-1
CDR3 protein: CASSPGGNEQFF
CDR3 DNA: TGTGCCAGCAGCCCCGGTGGCAATGAGCAGTTCTTC

clone size: -
D gene: -
V gene: TRBV5-1
J gene: TRBJ2-3
CDR3 protein: CASSLEGLTDTQYF
CDR3 DNA: TGCGCCAGCAGCTTGGAAGGACTAACAGATACGCAGTATTTT

clone size: -
D gene: -
V gene: TRBV6-2/TRBV6-3
J gene: TRBJ2-7
CDR3 protein: CASSQDLSYEQYF
CDR3 DNA: TGTGCCAGCAGCCAGGACTTGTCCTACGAGCAGTACTTC

clone size: -
D gene: TRBD1
V gene: TRBV7-8
J gene: TRBJ2-7
CDR3 protein: CATAARGLFYEQYF
CDR3 DNA: TGTGCCACCGCGGCCAGGGGGCTCTTTTACGAGCAGTACTTC

clone size: -
D gene: -
V gene: TRBV18
J gene: TRBJ1-1
CDR3 protein: CASSPPSRGTEAFF
CDR3 DNA: TGTGCCAGCTCACCACCTTCTCGGGGGACTGAAGCTTTCTTT

clone size: -
D gene: TRBD2
V gene: TRBV5-1
J gene: TRBJ2-1
CDR3 protein: CASSSGLAGHNEQFF
CDR3 DNA: TGCGCCAGCAGCTCTGGACTAGCGGGTCACAATGAGCAGTTCTTC

clone size: few
D gene: -
V gene: TRBV18
J gene: TRBJ1-6
CDR3 protein: CASSPPAAGGYNSPLHF
CDR3 DNA: TGTGCCAGCTCACCACCGGCCGCTGGAGGATACAATTCACCCCTCCACTTT

clone size: once
D gene: TRBD1
V gene: TRBV15
J gene: TRBJ1-2
CDR3 protein: CATSAQGNYGYTF
CDR3 DNA: TGTGCCACCAGCGCACAGGGGAACTATGGCTACACCTTC

clone size: -
D gene: -
V gene: TRBV18
J gene: TRBJ2-2
CDR3 protein: CASSPPVSSDTGELFF
CDR3 DNA: TGTGCCAGCTCACCTCCAGTCTCTAGCGATACCGGGGAGCTGTTTTTT

clone size: -
D gene: TRBD1
V gene: TRBV30
J gene: TRBJ1-2
CDR3 protein: CACGTDYGYTF
CDR3 DNA: TGTGCCTGCGGGACAGACTATGGCTACACCTTC

clone size: -
D gene: -
V gene: TRBV3-1/TRBV3-2
J gene: TRBJ2-7
CDR3 protein: CASSQTQISYEQYF
CDR3 DNA: TGTGCCAGCAGCCAAACACAGATCTCCTACGAGCAGTACTTC

clone size: -
D gene: -
V gene: TRBV4-2
J gene: TRBJ2-1
CDR3 protein: CASSQVGYNEQFF
CDR3 DNA: TGTGCCAGCAGCCAAGTCGGGTACAATGAGCAGTTCTTC

clone size: -
D gene: TRBD1
V gene: TRBV11-2
J gene: TRBJ1-4
CDR3 protein: CASSFGQGYEKLFF
CDR3 DNA: TGTGCCAGCAGCTTTGGACAGGGGTATGAAAAACTGTTTTTT

clone size: -
D gene: -
V gene: TRBV7-2
J gene: TRBJ2-3
CDR3 protein: CASRYREPDTQYF
CDR3 DNA: TGTGCCAGCAGATACAGGGAGCCGGATACGCAGTATTTT

clone size: -
D gene: TRBD1
V gene: TRBV5-1
J gene: TRBJ1-1
CDR3 protein: CASKSTGLGTEAFF
CDR3 DNA: TGCGCCAGCAAATCGACAGGGTTGGGCACTGAAGCTTTCTTT

clone size: -
D gene: -
V gene: TRBV29-1
J gene: TRBJ2-5
CDR3 protein: CSVTGGGETQYF
CDR3 DNA: TGCAGCGTCACTGGGGGCGGAGAGACCCAGTACTTC

clone size: -
D gene: TRBD2
V gene: TRBV2
J gene: TRBJ2-5
CDR3 protein: CASKRGFTETQYF
CDR3 DNA: TGTGCCAGCAAGCGGGGCTTCACGGAGACCCAGTACTTC

clone size: -
D gene: -
V gene: TRBV7-8
J gene: TRBJ1-1
CDR3 protein: CASSLARGVGNTEAFF
CDR3 DNA: TGTGCCAGCAGCTTAGCGCGGGGGGTCGGGAACACTGAAGCTTTCTTT

clone size: -
D gene: -
V gene: TRBV12-3/TRBV12-4
J gene: TRBJ2-1
CDR3 protein: CASSFGALEQFF
CDR3 DNA: TGTGCCAGCAGTTTTGGGGCCCTGGAGCAGTTCTTC

clone size: -
D gene: TRBD1
V gene: TRBV5-1
J gene: TRBJ2-7
CDR3 protein: CASSLGTGSDEQYF
CDR3 DNA: TGCGCCAGCAGCCTTGGGACAGGGAGCGACGAGCAGTACTTC

clone size: -
D gene: -
V gene: TRBV10-3
J gene: TRBJ1-3
CDR3 protein: CAISESYSPGNTIYF
CDR3 DNA: TGTGCCATCAGTGAGTCGTACAGCCCTGGAAACACCATATATTTT

clone size: once
D gene: -
V gene: TRBV2
J gene: TRBJ2-7
CDR3 protein: CASSAQGYEQYF
CDR3 DNA: TGTGCCAGCAGTGCCCAGGGTTACGAGCAGTACTTC

clone size: -
D gene: -
V gene: TRBV5-1
J gene: TRBJ2-6
CDR3 protein: CASSLRSGANVLTF
CDR3 DNA: TGCGCCAGCAGCTTGCGGTCTGGGGCCAACGTCCTGACTTTC

clone size: -
D gene: -
V gene: TRBV19
J gene: TRBJ1-5
CDR3 protein: CASSIVRGGRQPQHF
CDR3 DNA: TGTGCCAGTAGTATAGTTCGGGGGGGAAGACAGCCCCAGCATTTT

clone size: -
D gene: -
V gene: TRBV4-3
J gene: TRBJ2-7
CDR3 protein: CASSQGLVFLYEQYF
CDR3 DNA: TGCGCCAGCAGCCAAGGACTAGTGTTTTTGTACGAGCAGTACTTC

clone size: -
D gene: -
V gene: TRBV5-6
J gene: TRBJ1-1
CDR3 protein: CASSQSRGGAFF
CDR3 DNA: TGTGCCAGCAGCCAGTCCAGGGGCGGAGCTTTCTTT

clone size: -
D gene: -
V gene: TRBV28
J gene: TRBJ1-5
CDR3 protein: CASSRRGEGNQPQHF
CDR3 DNA: TGTGCCAGCAGCAGACGGGGAGAAGGCAATCAGCCCCAGCATTTT

clone size: -
D gene: -
V gene: TRBV7-3
J gene: TRBJ2-7
CDR3 protein: CASSLTPRGQIYEQYF
CDR3 DNA: TGTGCCAGCAGCTTAACGCCTCGTGGACAGATCTACGAGCAGTACTTC

clone size: -
D gene: TRBD2
V gene: TRBV6-4
J gene: TRBJ2-3
CDR3 protein: CASSDTGLAVHTDTQYF
CDR3 DNA: TGTGCCAGCAGTGACACCGGACTAGCGGTACACACAGATACGCAGTATTTT

clone size: -
D gene: TRBD1
V gene: TRBV28
J gene: TRBJ2-7
CDR3 protein: CAYSRGRRYEQYF
CDR3 DNA: TGTGCCTACAGCAGGGGGCGTCGGTACGAGCAGTACTTC

clone size: -
D gene: -
V gene: TRBV28
J gene: TRBJ1-2
CDR3 protein: CASSLQQPGEHYGYTF
CDR3 DNA: TGTGCCAGCAGTTTACAACAGCCCGGCGAACACTATGGCTACACCTTC

clone size: -
D gene: -
V gene: TRBV12-2
J gene: TRBJ1-1
CDR3 protein: CASRLEEPRGRETEAFF
CDR3 DNA: TGTGCAAGTCGCTTAGAAGAACCCAGGGGGCGAGAAACTGAAGCTTTCTTT